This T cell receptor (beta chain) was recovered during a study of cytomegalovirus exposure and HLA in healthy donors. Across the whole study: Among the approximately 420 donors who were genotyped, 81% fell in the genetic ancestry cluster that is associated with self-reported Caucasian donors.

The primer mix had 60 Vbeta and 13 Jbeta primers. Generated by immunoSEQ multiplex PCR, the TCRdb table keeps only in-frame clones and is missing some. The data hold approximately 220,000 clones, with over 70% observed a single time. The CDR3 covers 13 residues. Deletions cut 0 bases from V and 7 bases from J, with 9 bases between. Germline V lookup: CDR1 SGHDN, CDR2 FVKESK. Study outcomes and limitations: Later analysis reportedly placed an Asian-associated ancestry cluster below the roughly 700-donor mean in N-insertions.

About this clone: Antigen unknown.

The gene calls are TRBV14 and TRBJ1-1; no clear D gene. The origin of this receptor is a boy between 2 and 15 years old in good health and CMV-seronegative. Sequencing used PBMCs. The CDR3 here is CASSQDMRGEAFF. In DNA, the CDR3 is TGTGCCAGCAGCCAAGATATGAGAGGTGAAGCTTTCTTT.